This TCR beta chain is drawn from a study of blood T cell repertoires in COVID-19. Study-level information: Some COVID-19 samples were acute and others convalescent; all came from the United States, Italy and Spain.

Patients of the Seattle cohort, enrolled during active infection, were followed longitudinally. In this sample, this clone turned up once. Here immunoSEQ multiplex PCR was the method, and the copy in TCRdb shows in-frame clones only, minus some. The sample contains a few hundred thousand clones, about 87% of which appear only once. This TCR came from a man between 18 and 35 years old with COVID-19, enrolled during active disease. The sample comprised peripheral blood.

The CDR3 region is CASSRTRIGNNEQFF. The CDR3 DNA reads as TGTGCCAGCAGCCGGACTAGAATTGGCAACAATGAGCAGTTCTTC. V is TRBV13 and J is TRBJ2-1; 7 nucleotides agree with TRBD2. The J segment lost 5 bases and the V segment lost 5 bases, leaving 9 bases of the junction unmatched. Germline-derived CDR1 and CDR2 are PRHDT and FYEKMQ (reference sequence). This CDR3 comprises 15 residues.